The 30 T cell receptor beta chains in this list originate from one sample, sequenced in a study of cytomegalovirus exposure and HLA in healthy donors. Produced via immunoSEQ multiplex PCR; TCRdb's table is partial and in-frame only. The sample has roughly 250,000 clones, approximately 87% seen once. Sequences were obtained from PBMCs. These receptor sequences come from a man aged 18 to 30 in good health and CMV-seronegative.

The chain uses TRBV19 and TRBJ2-3, with 10 bases matching TRBD2. The V and J ends lost 8 bases and 8 bases, in that order; junction bases with no gene match: 13. From germline, CDR1 is LNHDA and CDR2 SQIVND (reference sequence). This CDR3 contains 15 residues. The CDR3 loop reads CASSNILAGVTTQYF. The CDR3 coding sequence is TGTGCCAGTTCGAACATTCTAGCGGGAGTCACTACGCAGTATTTT.

This chain connects TRBV6-6 to TRBJ2-2; D is unresolved. Trimming took off 8 bases at V and 5 bases at J, with 12 bases between the two ends. This CDR3 spans 13 amino acids. CDR1 and CDR2 (germline): MNHNY, SVGAGI (reference sequence). The CDR3 here is CASGRGWTGELFF. The CDR3 nucleotides are TGTGCCAGCGGTCGAGGTTGGACCGGGGAGCTGTTTTTT.

This clone occurred once. The chain links TRBV6-5 to TRBJ2-1; no clear D. CDR1 is MNHEY, CDR2 SVGAGI, per germline. V was trimmed by 10 bases and J by 0 bases, leaving 10 bases between them. The CDR3 is 13 amino acids. CDR3 nucleotide sequence: TGTGCCACGCAGAAAAGCTCCTACAATGAGCAGTTCTTC. Protein: CATQKSSYNEQFF.

V is TRBV4-1 and J is TRBJ2-3, with TRBD1 identical over 9 bases. J lost 5 bases, V lost 0 bases, and 6 bases had no gene match. The germline CDR1 and CDR2 sequences are MGHRA and YSYEKL. The CDR3 is made up of 16 amino acids. CDR3 in DNA: TGCGCCAGCAGCCAAGATAACAGGGGGCGAAAAGATACGCAGTATTTT. It translates to CASSQDNRGRKDTQYF.

This clone was seen a single time. The CDR3 spells CASSRGQGLYGYTF. For the CDR3, the DNA is TGTGCCAGCAGCCGCGGACAGGGGCTCTATGGCTACACCTTC. The genes are TRBV5-8 and TRBJ1-2; 9 positions match TRBD1. CDR3 length: 14 amino acids. The J segment lost 4 bases and the V segment lost 4 bases, leaving 5 bases of the junction unmatched. CDR1 and CDR2 (germline): SGHTS, YDEGEE.

The rearrangement uses TRBV29-1 and TRBJ2-7; no firm D call. From germline, CDR1 is SQVTM and CDR2 ANQGSEA. The CDR3 contains 10 residues. V was cut by 8 bases and J by 6 bases, with 11 bases left in between. The DNA of the CDR3 is TGCAGCACAACCCCCCCCGAGCAGTACTTC. It translates to CSTTPPEQYF.

The V and J genes are TRBV6-4 and TRBJ1-6, with D unresolved. The ends were cut back, 0 bases at V and 7 bases at J, with 10 bases in the middle. The CDR3 length is 15 residues. Germline V gene data show CDR1 as MRHNA and CDR2 as SNTAGT. The CDR3 sequence: CASSDSGALNSPLHF. CDR3 coding DNA: TGTGCCAGCAGTGACTCGGGAGCGTTGAATTCACCCCTCCACTTT.

This clone occurred once. This chain links TRBV7-2 with TRBJ1-6, with 9 bases identical to TRBD1. V shed 7 bases and J 8 bases; nucleotides not matched to a gene: 6. CDR1 and CDR2 from the germline V gene are SGHTA and FQGNSA. The CDR3 contains 14 residues. CDR3 DNA sequence: TGTGCCAGCACCCAGGGGACAGGGTATTCACCCCTCCACTTT. Its protein is CASTQGTGYSPLHF.

The rearrangement uses TRBV7-6 and TRBJ2-5, with D possibly TRBD1 on 5 matching bases. This CDR3 spans 15 amino acids. Germline CDR1 is SGHVS and CDR2 is FNYEAQ. V lost 4 bases, J lost 2 bases, and 14 bases lay in between. The CDR3 DNA is TGTGCCAGCAGCTCGACCCGACAGCTTCAAGAGACCCAGTACTTC. Translating gives CASSSTRQLQETQYF.

The rearrangement uses TRBV20-1 and TRBJ2-7; the D is unclear. V shed 3 bases and J shed 6 bases, with 9 bases lying between them. The CDR3 has 11 residues. Germline V gene data show CDR1 as DFQATT and CDR2 as SNEGSKA (reference sequence). The CDR3 region is CSARAVAEQYF. The CDR3 DNA is TGCAGTGCTAGGGCGGTAGCCGAGCAGTACTTC.

This sequence joins TRBV10-3 and TRBJ2-7; D ambiguous. V lost 3 bases and J lost 2, with 11 bases in between. Looked up from germline, CDR1 is ENHRY and CDR2 is SYGVKD. The CDR3 loop spans 14 amino acids. This CDR3 reads CAISEYSYAYEQYF. The DNA for the CDR3 is TGTGCCATCAGTGAATATAGTTATGCCTACGAGCAGTACTTC.

The rearrangement joins TRBV5-1 to TRBJ1-2; D not certain. The germline gives CDR1 SGHRS, CDR2 YFSETQ. CDR3 size: 13 residues. Trimming stripped 4 bases from V and 6 bases from J, with 13 bases between. The CDR3 region has the DNA TGCGCCAGCAGCCCCTCCTCGTACAATGGCTACACCTTC. Translating gives CASSPSSYNGYTF.

V gene TRBV7-2 combines with J gene TRBJ2-7, with TRBD1 as a possible D gene (5 bases). CDR3 length equals 16 residues. Trimming pared 0 bases from V and 3 bases from J, leaving 15 bases between. CDR1 SGHTA and CDR2 FQGNSA come from the germline V gene. In DNA form, the CDR3 reads TGTGCCAGCAGCTTAGCATTTCCCAGGGAAGGCTACGAGCAGTACTTC. Translation: CASSLAFPREGYEQYF. Full variable domain (outside the CDR3, taken from reference TRBV7-2 and TRBJ2-7): GAGVSQSPSNKVTEKGKDVELRCDPISGHTALYWYRQSLGQGLEFLIYFQGNSAPDKSGLPSDRFSAERTGGSVSTLTIQRTQQEDSAVYLCASSLAFPREGYEQYFGPGTRLTVT.

J is TRBJ2-7 and V is TRBV19; 8 bases line up with TRBD2. The V gene end was trimmed by 2 bases and the J gene end by 6 bases; junction bases not matched to a gene: 12. The CDR3 runs to 16 residues. The germline V gene encodes CDR1 LNHDA and CDR2 SQIVND (reference sequence). The CDR3, as DNA: TGTGCCAGTAGTATATCCGGGACTAGGGGCCGCCTCGAGCAGTACTTC. Protein sequence: CASSISGTRGRLEQYF.

The V and J genes are TRBV6-1 and TRBJ1-5; D uncertain. Trimming shortened V by 7 bases and J by 6 bases, and 10 bases separated the two germline ends. CDR3 size: 12 residues. Germline-derived CDR1 and CDR2 are MNHNS and SASEGT. This CDR3 is CASMKGSQPQHF. The CDR3 DNA follows: TGTGCCAGCATGAAAGGGAGTCAGCCCCAGCATTTT.

The V call is TRBV19, the J call TRBJ2-1; 7 nucleotides agree with TRBD1. Trimming took 6 bases from V and 2 from J; bases not matched to a gene: 10. CDR1 and CDR2 from the germline V gene are LNHDA and SQIVND (reference sequence). CDR3 length equals 16 residues. The CDR3 DNA is TGTGCCAGTAGACCCCAGGGGCAGGGGGCCTACAATGAGCAGTTCTTC. This translates into CASRPQGQGAYNEQFF.

V and J are TRBV19 and TRBJ1-5; the D gene is possibly TRBD1 (6 bases). V lost 3 bases, J lost 2 bases, and 17 bases lay in between. Per germline, CDR1 LNHDA and CDR2 SQIVND (reference sequence). The CDR3 totals 17 residues. The CDR3 DNA sequence: TGTGCCAGTAGTATTCGGGGGGGCTCGGCTGGCAATCAGCCCCAGCATTTT. Translating it yields CASSIRGGSAGNQPQHF.

The chain has TRBV10-2 and TRBJ1-5, with D possibly matching TRBD1 (5 bases). V was cut by 8 bases and J by 6 bases, with 17 bases left in between. The CDR3 totals 14 residues. Germline V CDR1 and CDR2: WSHSY, SAAADI. CDR3 residues: CASHGGRVGQPQHF. DNA of the CDR3: TGCGCCAGCCACGGGGGGAGGGTAGGTCAGCCCCAGCATTTT.

The chain joins TRBV2 to TRBJ2-7, with 9 bases fitting TRBD1. V lost 2 bases, J lost 12 bases, and 5 bases stayed unmatched. This CDR3 is built from 12 residues. The germline CDR1 and CDR2 sequences are SNHLY and FYNNEI. The CDR3 reads CASSELLTGGYF. CDR3 nucleotides: TGTGCCAGCAGTGAACTCCTGACAGGGGGGTACTTC.

The V call is TRBV19, the J call TRBJ2-7; no reliable D call. The V end was cut by 1 base, the J end by 4 bases, with 14 bases between. Germline V CDR1 and CDR2: LNHDA, SQIVND (reference sequence). This CDR3 is built from 15 residues. The CDR3 region is CASSIGFGGSYEQYF. CDR3 coding DNA: TGTGCCAGTAGTATAGGATTCGGCGGAAGTTACGAGCAGTACTTC.

On this clone itself: A much larger clone differs from this one at a single base, so this may be a read error. The chain joins TRBV5-6 to TRBJ1-2; perhaps TRBD1 as D (6 bases). This CDR3 comprises 12 residues. Trimming left V 4 bases short and J 9 bases short, with 13 bases between. The germline CDR1 and CDR2 sequences are SGHDT and YYEEEE. Written as DNA, the CDR3 is TGTGCCAGCAGCCCCGGACAGTATAGCTACACCTTC. This codes for CASSPGQYSYTF.

V gene TRBV6-5 combines with J gene TRBJ2-2, with 7 bases aligning to TRBD2. The CDR3 has 13 residues. Germline V gives CDR1 MNHEY, CDR2 SVGAGI. Trimming cost V 6 bases and J 7 bases; bases outside gene matches: 5. This CDR3 reads CASRERGSGELFF. CDR3 coding DNA: TGTGCCAGCAGAGAGCGGGGTAGCGGGGAGCTGTTTTTT.

The rearrangement links TRBV18 to TRBJ1-5; D not certain. Germline V gene lookup returns CDR1 KGHSH and CDR2 LQKENI. Trimming cost V 5 bases and J 5 bases, with 13 bases left between them. This CDR3 comprises 14 residues. CDR3 in DNA: TGTGCCAGCTCAGCCGGGAGCTACGATCAGCCCCAGCATTTT. It yields the protein CASSAGSYDQPQHF.

The chain links TRBV27 to TRBJ2-3, with TRBD2 matching over 8 bases. The CDR3 totals 15 residues. Germline-derived CDR1 and CDR2 are MNHEY and SMNVEV (reference sequence). The V gene end was trimmed by 3 bases and the J gene end by 6 bases; junction bases not matched to a gene: 8. This CDR3 is CASSFWAGGHDTQYF. CDR3 sequence (DNA): TGTGCCAGCAGTTTTTGGGCGGGGGGCCATGATACGCAGTATTTT.

The chain uses TRBV4-3 and TRBJ1-4; D remains ambiguous. Germline CDR1 and CDR2: LGHNA and YSLEER. The CDR3 spans 16 residues. Deletions cut 0 bases from V and 8 bases from J, with 16 bases between. CDR3: CASSQEMVRVGEKLFF. In nucleotides, the CDR3 is TGCGCCAGCAGCCAAGAGATGGTCCGGGTTGGGGAAAAACTGTTTTTT.

The chain combines TRBV29-1 with TRBJ1-1; 7 positions match TRBD1. The junction had 5 bases not matched to a gene; V was cut back by 6 bases and J by 4 bases. CDR3 length: 12 residues. CDR1 is SQVTM and CDR2 is ANQGSEA in the germline V gene. CDR3 nucleotide sequence: TGCAGCGTGAACAGGGGAGGCACTGAAGCTTTCTTT. Its translation: CSVNRGGTEAFF.

V is TRBV28 and J is TRBJ2-7; the D gene is possibly TRBD2 (5 bases). V lost 3 bases to trimming and J lost 3 bases, with 15 bases between them. CDR1 is MDHEN and CDR2 is SYDVKM in the germline V gene. The CDR3 has 15 residues. CDR3 sequence reads: CASSFLEGVDYEQYF. The CDR3 DNA follows: TGTGCCAGCAGTTTTCTTGAGGGAGTAGACTACGAGCAGTACTTC.

This sequence joins TRBV4-1 and TRBJ2-5, with D possibly matching TRBD1 (6 bases). The length of the CDR3 is 13 residues. Germline CDR1 reads MGHRA; CDR2 reads YSYEKL. V shed 1 base and J shed 3 bases, with 6 bases lying between them. The CDR3 reads CASSQGTEETQYF. The DNA for the CDR3 is TGCGCCAGCAGCCAAGGGACAGAAGAGACCCAGTACTTC.

The chain is built from TRBV27 and TRBJ2-7; the match to TRBD1 covers 8 bases. V shed 2 bases, J shed 2 bases, and the junction held 5 bases outside the gene matches. The CDR3 loop spans 15 amino acids. The V gene's germline CDR1 is MNHEY and CDR2 SMNVEV (reference sequence). The CDR3 DNA reads as TGTGCCAGCAGTTTAATAGACAGGGGCCCCTACGAGCAGTACTTC. Translated, it gives CASSLIDRGPYEQYF.

This chain links TRBV5-4 with TRBJ2-5; D may be TRBD2 (6 bases). The CDR3 contains 14 residues. Germline V gene sequence: CDR1 SGHNT, CDR2 YYREEE (reference sequence). Trimming stripped 2 bases from V and 3 bases from J, with 11 bases between. The CDR3 DNA reads TGTGCCAGCAGCTTCGGGGGTAGCGAAGAGACCCAGTACTTC. This encodes CASSFGGSEETQYF.